One sample yielded the 22 T cell receptor beta chains listed below, sequenced in a study of molecular identifiers for immune sequencing clone quantification. One entry per CDR3 protein, called by TCRdb with MiXCR from the PCR reads. This sample has around 480,000 distinct CDR3 sequences, with under 30% found just once. Sequencing was done on a sample of naive CD8+ T cells from blood, with Jurkat cell RNA spiked in. Specified subset: FACS-sorted CD8+CD4-CCR7+CD45RA+ naive T cells. Every receptor here comes from a human donor in good health. Some libraries in this study had Jurkat cell RNA spiked in.

V is TRBV12-3 or TRBV12-4 and J is TRBJ2-7, with 11 bases that match TRBD2. Germline trimming cut 8 bases from V and 2 bases from J; bases unmatched to any gene: 5. CDR3 size: 14 residues. The DNA for the CDR3 is TGTGCCAGCGCCACGGGACTAGCGGCCTACGAGCAGTACTTC. Protein product: CASATGLAAYEQYF.

The chain has TRBV3-1 and TRBJ2-7; 13 nucleotides match TRBD2. This CDR3 is built from 15 residues. The germline V gene encodes CDR1 LGHDT and CDR2 YNNKEL (reference sequence). Trimming removed 5 bases from V and 7 bases from J; junction bases left unmatched: 8. The CDR3 nucleotides read TGTGCCAGCAGCTACGGGACTAGCGGGGCGGGGGAGCAGTACTTC. Translated, it gives CASSYGTSGAGEQYF.

This clonotype was seen many times. The J gene is TRBJ2-3, the V gene TRBV29-1; possible D gene TRBD2, 6 bases. The V end was cut by 0 bases, the J end by 3 bases, with 16 bases between. The germline gives CDR1 SQVTM, CDR2 ANQGSEA. This CDR3 comprises 16 residues. The CDR3 loop is CSVEDPGRFRTDTQYF. The DNA of the CDR3 is TGCAGCGTTGAAGATCCCGGGAGATTTAGGACAGATACGCAGTATTTT.

This clonotype was seen only a few times. The chain links TRBV27 to TRBJ2-7; D is possibly TRBD1 (5 bases). The CDR3 covers 15 residues. Germline V gene sequence: CDR1 MNHEY, CDR2 SMNVEV (reference sequence). V shed 6 bases and J shed 2 bases, with 17 bases lying between them. The CDR3 loop reads CASSPELTETYEQYF. The CDR3 bases are TGTGCCAGCAGCCCGGAATTGACAGAAACCTACGAGCAGTACTTC.

This chain links TRBV20-1 with TRBJ2-1; 8 bases map to TRBD2. The CDR3 has 16 residues. Germline V CDR1 and CDR2: DFQATT, SNEGSKA (reference sequence). The V gene end was trimmed by 3 bases and the J gene end by 7 bases; junction bases not matched to a gene: 14. The CDR3 here is CSASSRLATVLNEQFF. The CDR3 nucleotides are TGCAGTGCTAGTTCTAGACTAGCGACTGTTCTGAATGAGCAGTTCTTC.

This chain's CDR3 is CASRWGTGNSYEQYF. The CDR3 nucleotides read TGCGCCAGCAGATGGGGGACAGGCAACTCCTACGAGCAGTACTTC. This sequence joins TRBV5-1 and TRBJ2-7, with 8 bases fitting TRBD1. The CDR3 loop spans 15 amino acids. The J segment lost 0 bases and the V segment lost 5 bases, leaving 7 bases of the junction unmatched. Germline V gives CDR1 SGHRS, CDR2 YFSETQ.

This clonotype was found many times. The V gene is TRBV25-1, the J gene TRBJ2-5; TRBD2 might be the D (6 bases). V was shortened by 7 bases and J by 2 bases, with 11 bases between the two germline ends. The CDR3 is 13 amino acids. Germline V gives CDR1 MGHDK, CDR2 SYGVNS. This CDR3 reads CASIVSGQETQYF. As DNA, the CDR3 is TGTGCCAGCATTGTTAGCGGTCAAGAGACCCAGTACTTC.

V and J are TRBV4-3 and TRBJ1-2, with D possibly TRBD1 on 5 matching bases. V lost 0 bases and J 8 bases, leaving 19 bases between the germline ends. From germline, CDR1 is LGHNA and CDR2 YSLEER. The CDR3 contains 16 residues. The CDR3 DNA reads as TGCGCCAGCAGCCAAGAGGCGGGGCGGTCAGCCGGCGGCTACACCTTC. It encodes CASSQEAGRSAGGYTF.

This clonotype turned up a few times. J is TRBJ2-7 and V is TRBV28; 7 bases are shared with TRBD1. J was trimmed by 0 bases and V by 5 bases; bases with no gene match: 7. The CDR3 runs to 15 residues. Germline V CDR1 and CDR2: MDHEN, SYDVKM. As DNA, the CDR3 is TGTGCCAGCAGTCAGACAGGGAGAGGCTCCTACGAGCAGTACTTC. As protein: CASSQTGRGSYEQYF.

This clonotype was observed many times. The chain employs TRBV4-3 and TRBJ2-3; tentatively, D is TRBD1 or TRBD2 (5 bases each). CDR3 length: 16 residues. Germline CDR1 LGHNA, CDR2 YSLEER. V shed 1 base and J shed 1 base, with 12 bases lying between them. In DNA, the CDR3 is TGCGCCAGCAGCCAAGCGGGGCAGTTGGGCACAGATACGCAGTATTTT. Its translation: CASSQAGQLGTDTQYF.

This chain uses TRBV4-1 with TRBJ2-7; D is unclear. V shed 2 bases and J shed 0 bases, with 14 bases lying between them. The CDR3 has 16 residues. The germline CDR1 and CDR2 sequences are MGHRA and YSYEKL. In DNA form, the CDR3 reads TGCGCCAGCAGCCAATTGATCAGCTTGAGCTCCTACGAGCAGTACTTC. Protein: CASSQLISLSSYEQYF.

The gene calls are TRBV28 and TRBJ1-1; 7 bases agree with TRBD1. CDR1 and CDR2 from the germline V gene are MDHEN and SYDVKM. The CDR3 is 18 residues long. Germline trimming cut 6 bases from V and 2 bases from J; bases unmatched to any gene: 18. The CDR3 DNA follows: TGTGCCAGCAGCCACTCCACAGGGGCCAGGGGGTTTAACACTGAAGCTTTCTTT. Translated, it gives CASSHSTGARGFNTEAFF.

This clonotype was recorded only once. This sequence may be a read error, since a much larger clone differs from it by one base. In this CDR3 the conserved last residue, phenylalanine or tryptophan, is missing, so a read error is likely. V usage is TRBV11-2 and J usage is TRBJ2-6, with D unresolved. The germline V gene has CDR1 SGHAT and CDR2 FQNNGV. This CDR3 comprises 15 residues. V shed 5 bases and J shed 0 bases, with 8 bases lying between them. The chain's CDR3 is CASSIYGSGANVLTL. The CDR3 DNA follows: TGTGCCAGCAGCATTTACGGCTCTGGGGCCAACGTCCTGACTCTC.

This clonotype was seen ten or more times. The chain carries TRBV5-6 and TRBJ2-7; possibly TRBD1 or TRBD2 for D (5 bases each). V was trimmed by 4 bases and J by 0 bases, leaving 11 bases between them. CDR3 length: 14 amino acids. Germline assignment: CDR1 SGHDT and CDR2 YYEEEE. CDR3 nucleotides: TGTGCCAGCAGCCCGGGACCGAGCTCCTACGAGCAGTACTTC. It is translated as CASSPGPSSYEQYF.

The chain links TRBV5-6 to TRBJ2-7; D gene unclear. Germline lookup yields CDR1 SGHDT and CDR2 YYEEEE. The CDR3 has 12 amino acids. Trimming left V 4 bases short and J 6 bases short, with 11 bases between. CDR3 DNA sequence: TGTGCCAGCAGCCTGAATAACCCCGAGCAGTACTTC. It codes for CASSLNNPEQYF.

This clonotype was picked up a small number of times. The chain carries TRBV19 and TRBJ2-3; 7 bases are a match to TRBD1. The CDR3 is 15 residues long. Germline CDR1 is LNHDA and CDR2 is SQIVND (reference sequence). V shed 5 bases and J 2 bases; nucleotides not matched to a gene: 7. CDR3 nucleotides: TGTGCCAGTAGTGGTGACAGGGATATCACAGATACGCAGTATTTT. Amino acids: CASSGDRDITDTQYF. The entire variable domain, with the rest obtained from reference TRBV19 and TRBJ2-3, is as follows: DGGITQSPKYLFRKEGQNVTLSCEQNLNHDAMYWYRQDPGQGLRLIYYSQIVNDFQKGDIAEGYSVSREKKESFPLTVTSAQKNPTAFYLCASSGDRDITDTQYFGPGTRLTVL.

This clonotype occurred a few times. J is TRBJ2-2 and V is TRBV7-9; 7 nucleotides agree with TRBD1. This CDR3 has 18 residues. The germline V gene encodes CDR1 SEHNR and CDR2 FQNEAQ (reference sequence). V shed 5 bases, J shed 7 bases, and the junction held 19 bases outside the gene matches. The CDR3 here is CASSTTAGTAKWLGELFF. Written as DNA, the CDR3 is TGTGCCAGCAGCACGACCGCCGGGACAGCGAAATGGCTCGGGGAGCTGTTTTTT.

A few counts support this clonotype. The V gene is TRBV12-3 or TRBV12-4, the J gene TRBJ1-1; 8 bases agree with TRBD1. This CDR3 contains 17 residues. Trimming at V came to 6 bases and at J to 4 bases, leaving 16 bases not matched to a gene. The CDR3 DNA reads as TGTGCCAGCAGGCGCCGATTGTCAGGGGGCGAAGGCACTGAAGCTTTCTTT. Its translation is CASRRRLSGGEGTEAFF.

Many counts were recorded for this clonotype. This rearrangement joins TRBV28 to TRBJ2-3; D remains unclear. This CDR3 has 15 residues. Germline V gives CDR1 MDHEN, CDR2 SYDVKM. V was trimmed by 5 bases and J by 1 base, leaving 13 bases between them. CDR3 loop: CASSPPKRGTDTQYF. DNA of the CDR3: TGTGCCAGCAGTCCCCCCAAGCGTGGCACAGATACGCAGTATTTT.

This clonotype was counted only a few times. This sequence joins TRBV6-5 and TRBJ2-7; 8 nucleotides agree with TRBD1. The V gene's germline CDR1 is MNHEY and CDR2 SVGAGI. V lost 5 bases and J lost 5; bases outside the gene matches: 5. The CDR3 has 13 residues. DNA for the CDR3: TGTGCCAGCAGTACCCAGGGGGCCAACGAGCAGTACTTC. Amino acid sequence: CASSTQGANEQYF.

This clonotype was counted ten times or more. The gene calls are TRBV28 and TRBJ1-2, with 8 bases identical to TRBD1. The CDR3 has 15 residues. Germline V gene sequence: CDR1 MDHEN, CDR2 SYDVKM. V lost 4 bases, J lost 7 bases, and 11 bases stayed unmatched. The CDR3 here is CASSSQDRTGIGYTF. CDR3 DNA sequence: TGTGCCAGCAGTTCCCAAGATCGGACAGGGATTGGCTACACCTTC.

The gene calls are TRBV24-1 and TRBJ2-1; no definite D call. Looked up from germline, CDR1 is KGHDR and CDR2 is SFDVKD. V lost 5 bases to trimming and J lost 6 bases, with 7 bases between them. This CDR3 comprises 12 residues. The DNA for the CDR3 is TGTGCCACCAGTGGGGCTCCCAATGAGCAGTTCTTC. Residues: CATSGAPNEQFF.